Described below is a single TCR beta chain sequence and its context. This CDR3 comprises 15 residues. Between the trimmed V and J ends, which lost 5 bases and 8 bases, there was a span of 19 bases. Germline assignment: CDR1 MNHEY and CDR2 SVGAGI. The sample is drawn from a study of cytomegalovirus exposure and HLA in healthy donors. PCR employed 60 Vbeta and 13 Jbeta primers. Profiling relied on immunoSEQ multiplex PCR, and the TCRdb table lists in-frame clones only, not all of them. The sample records 180,000 or so clones, around 83% being singletons. The V gene is TRBV6-5, the J gene TRBJ2-1; the D gene is possibly TRBD1 (5 bases). The sample comprised PBMCs. This TCR came from a woman aged 50 to 65 in good health and CMV-seropositive. In nucleotides, the CDR3 is TGTGCCAGCAGTGCCCCTGGGTTGGGGCACGATGAGCAGTTCTTC. Its protein is CASSAPGLGHDEQFF.